These 32 T cell receptor beta chains originate from one sample sequenced in a study of vaccination effects on CD4 cells after COVID-19 (dated by TCRdb to between 2021 and 2024). In the ViraFEST assay, PBMC were stimulated with viral peptide pools, and TCR sequencing was then used to find antigen-specific CD4+ T cell clonotypes based on their expansion. After about 9 days of culture, CD4+ T cells were isolated with the EasySep CD4+ T cell isolation kit. Each participant got two doses of an mRNA SARS-CoV-2 vaccine, either BNT162b2 or mRNA-1273. Their cognate antigens are unknown. Library generation was performed with the immunoSEQ multiplex PCR assay. TCRdb retrieved this table from immuneACCESS and kept in-frame rearrangements only. Not all clones are present; in checked studies, unresolved V genes account for under half, and no reason is known for the remainder. This sample gives tens of thousands of clones in total; around three quarters of them show up just once. The top ten clonotypes cover approximately 0.9% of the sample.

Material: CD4+ T cells from PBMCs cultured with HCoV-OC43 spike peptides, obtained after COVID-19 vaccination. The label giving this sample's cell subset or site can be read as: HCoV-OC43 spike overlapping peptide pool stimulation. These receptors all come from a human donor who received a COVID-19 vaccine.

The chain joins TRBV6-5 to TRBJ2-6; D call uncertain. V lost 0 bases and J lost 0, with 6 bases in between. CDR1 is MNHEY, CDR2 SVGAGI, per germline. The CDR3 is 16 amino acids. CDR3 in DNA: TGTGCCAGCAGTTACTCCGACCGCTCTGGGGCCAACGTCCTGACTTTC. This gives the protein CASSYSDRSGANVLTF.

The rearrangement links TRBV7-3 to TRBJ2-2; 7 bases map to TRBD1. Germline-derived CDR1 and CDR2 are SGHTA and FQGTGA. This CDR3 is 16 amino acids long. V trimming: 5 bases; J trimming: 1 base; junction bases outside the gene matches: 7. In nucleotides, the CDR3 is TGTGCCAGCAGCGCAACCGGGACAGAGAACACCGGGGAGCTGTTTTTT. The encoded protein is CASSATGTENTGELFF.

The genes are TRBV6-5 and TRBJ2-3; D possibly matches TRBD1 or TRBD2 (5 bases each). Trimming shortened V by 7 bases and J by 2 bases, and 13 bases separated the two germline ends. In germline, CDR1 is MNHEY, CDR2 SVGAGI. The CDR3 runs to 14 residues. CDR3: CASILRGSTDTQYF. The CDR3 DNA is TGTGCCAGCATCCTCCGGGGCTCCACAGATACGCAGTATTTT.

The chain is built from TRBV5-1 and TRBJ1-1, with D perhaps TRBD1 (5 bases). This CDR3 region has 13 residues. The V end lost 4 bases, the J end lost 1 base, and 8 bases lay between the germline ends. Germline V CDR1 and CDR2: SGHRS, YFSETQ. CDR3 residues: CASSGGQNTEAFF. In nucleotides, the CDR3 is TGCGCCAGCAGCGGAGGACAGAACACTGAAGCTTTCTTT.

The chain is built from TRBV15 and TRBJ1-2, with D tentatively TRBD1 (6 bases). The CDR3 totals 15 residues. V lost 0 bases and J 5 bases, leaving 13 bases between the germline ends. Germline assignment: CDR1 LNHNV and CDR2 YYDKDF (reference sequence). CDR3 residues: CATSRDGGAGYGYTF. The DNA for the CDR3 is TGTGCCACCAGCAGAGATGGGGGGGCAGGGTATGGCTACACCTTC. Variable domain in full (rest from reference TRBV15 and TRBJ1-2): DAMVIQNPRYQVTQFGKPVTLSCSQTLNHNVMYWYQQKSSQAPKLLFHYYDKDFNNEADTPDNFQSRRPNTSFCFLDIRSPGLGDTAMYLCATSRDGGAGYGYTFGSGTRLTVV.

This chain uses TRBV2 with TRBJ1-5, with 8 bases lining up with TRBD1. V was clipped by 8 bases and J by 3 bases; unmatched bases: 12. From germline, CDR1 is SNHLY and CDR2 FYNNEI. This CDR3 has 16 amino acids. CDR3 loop: CASGFGQGFLNQPQHF. CDR3 DNA sequence: TGTGCCAGCGGTTTCGGACAGGGCTTCCTCAATCAGCCCCAGCATTTT.

The V gene is TRBV10-1, the J gene TRBJ2-5; TRBD1 matches at 9 bases. Per the germline V gene, CDR1 is WNHNN and CDR2 is SYGVQD (reference sequence). The CDR3 runs to 15 residues. V lost 5 bases to trimming and J lost 5 bases; unmatched junction nucleotides: 9. The CDR3 loop reads CASSRNRGRGETQYF. The CDR3 region has the DNA TGCGCCAGCAGTAGAAACAGGGGGCGCGGGGAGACCCAGTACTTC.

V and J are TRBV19 and TRBJ1-2, with D maybe TRBD1 (5 bases). The CDR3 extends over 16 amino acids. V lost 4 bases and J lost 3, with 18 bases in between. Germline CDR1 and CDR2: LNHDA and SQIVND (reference sequence). This chain's CDR3 is CASSRPGARLDYGYTF. For the CDR3, the DNA is TGTGCCAGTAGTAGGCCCGGGGCCAGGCTTGACTATGGCTACACCTTC. Full variable domain (missing parts from reference TRBV19 and TRBJ1-2): DGGITQSPKYLFRKEGQNVTLSCEQNLNHDAMYWYRQDPGQGLRLIYYSQIVNDFQKGDIAEGYSVSREKKESFPLTVTSAQKNPTAFYLCASSRPGARLDYGYTFGSGTRLTVV.

In this sample, this clone turned up once. The chain recombines TRBV19 with TRBJ1-1, with D unclear. Looked up from germline, CDR1 is LNHDA and CDR2 is SQIVND (reference sequence). The V end was cut by 7 bases, the J end by 4 bases, with 19 bases between. The CDR3 is 15 residues long. The CDR3: CASTPRETRGTEAFF. The CDR3 DNA reads TGTGCCAGTACCCCGCGGGAAACACGGGGCACTGAAGCTTTCTTT.

The chain links TRBV12-3 or TRBV12-4 to TRBJ1-2; 7 bases are a match to TRBD1. The CDR3 is 13 residues long. With V trimmed by 3 bases and J by 5 bases, 3 bases remained unmatched. CDR3 sequence reads: CASSLGTVYGYTF. CDR3 DNA sequence: TGTGCCAGCAGTTTGGGGACAGTTTATGGCTACACCTTC.

The chain is built from TRBV30 and TRBJ2-3; D is uncertain. Germline values: CDR1 GTSNPN, CDR2 SVGIG (reference sequence). The CDR3 runs to 13 residues. The V gene lost 3 bases and the J gene lost 1 base, with 8 bases spanning the gap. This CDR3 is CAWRRERTDTQYF. DNA of the CDR3: TGTGCCTGGAGAAGGGAACGCACAGATACGCAGTATTTT. Full variable domain (rest looked up from reference TRBV30 and TRBJ2-3): SQTIHQWPATLVQPVGSPLSLECTVEGTSNPNLYWYRQAAGRGLQLLFYSVGIGQISSEVPQNLSASRPQDRQFILSSKKLLLSDSGFYLCAWRRERTDTQYFGPGTRLTVL.

The J gene is TRBJ2-2, the V gene TRBV9; TRBD1 might be the D (5 bases). Germline V gives CDR1 SGDLS, CDR2 YYNGEE. The CDR3 covers 15 residues. V dropped 3 bases and J dropped 0 bases, with 9 bases sitting between them. CDR3 bases: TGTGCCAGCAGCGCAGGGTCGTCGAACACCGGGGAGCTGTTTTTT. Translated: CASSAGSSNTGELFF.

V usage is TRBV27 and J usage is TRBJ1-1; D is possibly TRBD1 (5 bases). Germline V CDR1 and CDR2: MNHEY, SMNVEV (reference sequence). The CDR3 length is 15 residues. Trimming pared 0 bases from V and 3 bases from J, leaving 11 bases between. The CDR3 DNA follows: TGTGCCAGCAGTTTATCCGGTGTCAGGGACACTGAAGCTTTCTTT. Its translation is CASSLSGVRDTEAFF.

The CDR3 DNA reads TGTGCCAGCGGCGTATCACGCACAGATACGCAGTATTTT. Protein sequence: CASGVSRTDTQYF. V usage is TRBV7-2 and J usage is TRBJ2-3; D gene uncertain. Germline CDR1 reads SGHTA; CDR2 reads FQGNSA. The ends were cut back, 8 bases at V and 1 base at J, with 10 bases in the middle. The CDR3 is 13 residues long.

The chain links TRBV7-2 to TRBJ2-2; D is unresolved. CDR1 and CDR2 (germline): SGHTA, FQGNSA. The CDR3 has 15 residues. Trimming removed 4 bases from V and 4 bases from J, with 13 bases in between. The CDR3 reads CASSYLGPSTGELFF. CDR3 coding DNA: TGTGCCAGCAGCTATCTCGGTCCGAGCACCGGGGAGCTGTTTTTT.

This chain connects TRBV9 to TRBJ2-1; D is unclear. The ends were cut back, 2 bases at V and 7 bases at J, with 10 bases in the middle. Germline V gene sequence: CDR1 SGDLS, CDR2 YYNGEE. The CDR3 is made up of 13 amino acids. The CDR3 protein is CASSVDLGNEQFF. DNA for the CDR3: TGTGCCAGCAGCGTCGACCTTGGTAATGAGCAGTTCTTC.

The chain uses TRBV19 and TRBJ1-2, with a weak D call TRBD1 (5 bases). Germline assignment: CDR1 LNHDA and CDR2 SQIVND (reference sequence). The CDR3 has 14 amino acids. Trimming removed 5 bases at V and 1 base at J, with 11 bases between. Written as DNA, the CDR3 is TGTGCCAGTAGTGCGCCAGGGCTTAACTATGGCTACACCTTC. Its protein product is CASSAPGLNYGYTF.

This chain connects TRBV5-8 to TRBJ1-3, with 7 bases that match TRBD1. V shed 1 base, J shed 3 bases, and the junction held 4 bases outside the gene matches. CDR1 SGHTS and CDR2 YDEGEE come from the germline V gene. The CDR3 is 15 amino acids. CDR3 amino acids: CASSLRGGLGNTIYF. The DNA of the CDR3 is TGTGCCAGCAGCTTGAGAGGGGGCCTTGGAAACACCATATATTTT.

V is TRBV18 and J is TRBJ2-5; D unresolved. The CDR3 is 13 residues long. Trimming stripped 1 base from V and 3 bases from J, with 6 bases between. Germline CDR1 is KGHSH and CDR2 is LQKENI. As DNA, the CDR3 is TGTGCCAGCTCACCACTCGGAAAAGAGACCCAGTACTTC. It codes for CASSPLGKETQYF. Variable domain in full (rest from reference TRBV18 and TRBJ2-5): NAGVMQNPRHLVRRRGQEARLRCSPMKGHSHVYWYRQLPEEGLKFMVYLQKENIIDESGMPKERFSAEFPKEGPSILRIQQVVRGDSAAYFCASSPLGKETQYFGPGTRLLVL.

This rearrangement joins TRBV7-2 to TRBJ1-3; D is possibly TRBD1 (5 bases). This CDR3 has 16 amino acids. Trimming cost V 5 bases and J 0 bases, with 14 bases left between them. Germline V gene sequence: CDR1 SGHTA, CDR2 FQGNSA. In DNA form, the CDR3 reads TGTGCCAGCAGCGAACAACAGGTGTCCTCTGGAAACACCATATATTTT. It translates to CASSEQQVSSGNTIYF.

This clone appeared once. The chain couples TRBV6-5 to TRBJ1-2, with D unresolved. Per germline, CDR1 MNHEY and CDR2 SVGAGI. V lost 5 bases, J lost 5 bases, and 9 bases lay in between. The CDR3 covers 12 residues. CDR3 coding DNA: TGTGCCAGCAGTCGTGGTTTTTATGGCTACACCTTC. Translation: CASSRGFYGYTF.

The V gene is TRBV29-1, the J gene TRBJ1-2; D remains unclear. Deletions cut 3 bases from V and 8 bases from J, with 10 bases between. Germline V gene sequence: CDR1 SQVTM, CDR2 ANQGSEA. The CDR3 length is 11 residues. In DNA, the CDR3 is TGCAGCGTTGACCCGCGGTTGGGCTACACCTTC. This sequence encodes CSVDPRLGYTF.

The J gene is TRBJ1-1, the V gene TRBV6-6, with 8 bases fitting TRBD1. V was clipped by 4 bases and J by 0 bases; unmatched bases: 4. There are 15 residues in the CDR3. The germline gives CDR1 MNHNY, CDR2 SVGAGI (reference sequence). The chain's CDR3 is CASSWGQALNTEAFF. The CDR3 region has the DNA TGTGCCAGCAGTTGGGGACAGGCGTTGAACACTGAAGCTTTCTTT.

Comments on this clone: The sample has other DNA sequences that encode this CDR3 too. As DNA, the CDR3 is TGTGCCATCAGTGAAGGGGGACAGGGGCACTATGGCTACACCTTC. Encoded protein: CAISEGGQGHYGYTF. V is TRBV10-3 and J is TRBJ1-2; 10 bases are a match to TRBD1. With 3 bases clipped from V and 3 bases from J, the junction kept 4 bases outside the gene matches. The CDR3 length is 15 residues. Per the germline V gene, CDR1 is ENHRY and CDR2 is SYGVKD.

CDR3 in DNA: TGTGCCAGCAGCTTCCGGGACAATTCCGAGCAGTACGTC. Its translation: CASSFRDNSEQYV. The genes are TRBV11-1 and TRBJ2-7; a possible D gene is TRBD1 (6 bases). The germline CDR1 and CDR2 sequences are SGHAT and FQDESV (reference sequence). Trimming pared 3 bases from V and 6 bases from J, leaving 12 bases between. This CDR3 is 13 amino acids long.

The gene calls are TRBV3-1 (or the pseudogene TRBV3-2) and TRBJ2-3; D remains ambiguous. This CDR3 contains 11 residues. V shed 6 bases and J shed 2 bases, with 3 bases lying between them. The germline V gene has CDR1 LGHDT and CDR2 YNNKEL (reference sequence). The CDR3 DNA follows: TGTGCCAGCAGGTCCACAGATACGCAGTATTTT. Amino acid sequence: CASRSTDTQYF.

This rearrangement joins TRBV13 to TRBJ1-6; D remains unclear. Germline assignment: CDR1 PRHDT and CDR2 FYEKMQ (reference sequence). This CDR3 is built from 16 residues. Trimming took 4 bases from V and 10 from J, leaving 20 bases between them. The CDR3 nucleotides read TGTGCCAGCAGCTCCTCCGGTCCCACTTGGAACTCACCCCTCCACTTT. It encodes CASSSSGPTWNSPLHF.

This clone has more than one count but fewer than ten. CDR3 residues: CATSVVKVGNQPQHF. The CDR3 DNA reads as TGTGCCACCAGTGTAGTGAAAGTGGGCAATCAGCCCCAGCATTTT. This sequence joins TRBV24-1 and TRBJ1-5; D unresolved. The CDR3 covers 15 residues. The germline gives CDR1 KGHDR, CDR2 SFDVKD. Trimming removed 5 bases at V and 2 bases at J, with 12 bases between.

The chain links TRBV7-8 to TRBJ2-1; a possible D gene is TRBD2 (6 bases). This CDR3 is 14 amino acids long. Trimming shortened V by 6 bases and J by 1 base, and 10 bases separated the two germline ends. Germline values: CDR1 SGHVS, CDR2 FQNEAQ. The CDR3 loop reads CASRASASYNEQFF. DNA of the CDR3: TGTGCCAGCAGGGCTAGCGCTTCCTACAATGAGCAGTTCTTC.

V is TRBV18 and J is TRBJ1-4; D uncertain. The CDR3 is 14 amino acids. Trimming shortened V by 0 bases and J by 8 bases, and 10 bases separated the two germline ends. In germline, CDR1 is KGHSH, CDR2 LQKENI. CDR3 loop: CASSPPPGGEKLFF. DNA of the CDR3: TGTGCCAGCTCACCACCGCCAGGCGGGGAAAAACTGTTTTTT.

This sequence joins TRBV11-3 and TRBJ2-3, with 8 bases fitting TRBD2. V was clipped by 5 bases and J by 3 bases; unmatched bases: 7. Germline values: CDR1 SGHNT, CDR2 YENEEA. This CDR3 has 15 residues. The chain's CDR3 is CASSRRGGGTDTQYF. The CDR3 DNA reads as TGTGCCAGCAGCCGCCGGGGCGGGGGGACAGATACGCAGTATTTT. The full variable domain, with the rest looked up from reference TRBV11-3 and TRBJ2-3, is EAGVVQSPRYKIIEKKQPVAFWCNPISGHNTLYWYLQNLGQGPELLIRYENEEAVDDSQLPKDRFSAERLKGVDSTLKIQPAELGDSAVYLCASSRRGGGTDTQYFGPGTRLTVL.

This clone was seen just once. V is TRBV6-5 and J is TRBJ2-3, with unresolved D. The germline gives CDR1 MNHEY, CDR2 SVGAGI. The CDR3 is made up of 14 amino acids. With 8 bases removed from V and 1 base from J, the gap between germline ends came to 13 bases. The CDR3 here is CASVEASGTDTQYF. The CDR3 nucleotides read TGTGCCAGCGTCGAGGCGTCGGGCACAGATACGCAGTATTTT.